The sequence of this TCR beta chain was determined in a study of vaccination and CD4 T cells after COVID-19. As to this clonotype: Its antigen is not known.

Sequence data for DNA of cultured CD4+ T cells were generated by the Oncomine TCR Beta short-read assay. From the PCR reads, TCRdb called clonotypes with MiXCR, one entry per CDR3 protein. The table records fewer than 25,000 distinct CDR3 sequences, about a third of them present only once. Sample time point: late sampling 161 to 241 days after vaccination in a few convalescent patients. Described treatment: roughly 10-day PBMC culture with coronavirus spike peptide pools or control peptides (ViraFEST assay). The TCR originated in a human donor who had recovered from COVID-19. The material was CD4+ T cells from blood, cultured in vitro, obtained about 7 months after SARS-CoV-2 vaccination.

The CDR3 region is CSARGIGTGNTGELFF. In DNA form, the CDR3 reads TGCAGTGCTAGAGGCATTGGGACAGGAAACACCGGGGAGCTGTTTTTT. The chain couples TRBV20-1 to TRBJ2-2, with TRBD1 matching 8 bases. CDR1 and CDR2 from the germline V gene are DFQATT and SNEGSKA (reference sequence). This CDR3 comprises 16 residues. V shed 1 base, J shed 2 bases, and the junction held 6 bases outside the gene matches.